Each of the 15 T cell receptor beta chains below was sequenced from the same sample in a study of PD-1 blockade in mismatch repair-deficient tumors. Using immunoSEQ multiplex PCR, the repertoire was profiled, and TCRdb retains in-frame clones only, with some absent. This table has about 19,000 clones, 82% appearing once. Sample: PBMCs, taken 52 weeks after starting pembrolizumab. These receptors were obtained from an adult with mismatch repair-deficient cancer.

This clone is a singleton in its sample. The chain links TRBV7-3 to TRBJ2-2; 14 nucleotides line up with TRBD2. The length of the CDR3 is 18 residues. The germline V gene has CDR1 SGHTA and CDR2 FQGTGA. The junction had 8 bases not matched to a gene; V was cut back by 3 bases and J by 5 bases. The CDR3 nucleotides are TGTGCCAGCAGCTTCATAGGACTAGCGGGAGGAGGAACCGGGGAGCTGTTTTTT. This translates into CASSFIGLAGGGTGELFF. Full variable domain (rest looked up from reference TRBV7-3 and TRBJ2-2): GAGVSQTPSNKVTEKGKYVELRCDPISGHTALYWYRQSLGQGPEFLIYFQGTGAADDSGLPNDRFFAVRPEGSVSTLKIQRTERGDSAVYLCASSFIGLAGGGTGELFFGEGSRLTVL.

This chain connects TRBV28 to TRBJ1-2, with 7 bases aligning to TRBD1. Looked up from germline, CDR1 is MDHEN and CDR2 is SYDVKM. CDR3 size: 14 residues. V was clipped by 4 bases and J by 2 bases; unmatched bases: 4. In DNA form, the CDR3 reads TGTGCCAGCAGTTCTCGACAGGGAAACTATGGCTACACCTTC. Translating gives CASSSRQGNYGYTF.

V and J are TRBV4-1 and TRBJ2-7; 15 nucleotides agree with TRBD2. Trimming removed 5 bases from V and 4 bases from J; junction bases left unmatched: 6. In germline, CDR1 is MGHRA, CDR2 YSYEKL. The CDR3 consists of 16 residues. Here the CDR3 reads CASSFGLAGGLYEQYF. DNA of the CDR3: TGCGCCAGCAGCTTCGGACTAGCGGGAGGGCTTTACGAGCAGTACTTC.

The chain combines TRBV30 with TRBJ2-1, with 9 bases matching TRBD2. Germline-derived CDR1 and CDR2 are GTSNPN and SVGIG (reference sequence). There are 17 residues in the CDR3. V dropped 0 bases and J dropped 4; count of bases not matched to a gene: 10. This CDR3 is CAWSVYGTSNPYNEQFF. The CDR3 DNA follows: TGTGCCTGGAGTGTATATGGGACTAGCAACCCTTACAATGAGCAGTTCTTC.

The chain recombines TRBV15 with TRBJ2-2; 8 bases agree with TRBD1. CDR1 is LNHNV, CDR2 YYDKDF, per germline (reference sequence). This CDR3 region has 16 residues. The J segment lost 0 bases and the V segment lost 3 bases, leaving 3 bases of the junction unmatched. For the CDR3, the DNA is TGTGCCACCAGCAGCAGGGGGCGGCCGAACACCGGGGAGCTGTTTTTT. It encodes CATSSRGRPNTGELFF.

The chain links TRBV19 to TRBJ1-5, with D possibly matching TRBD1 (5 bases). Looked up from germline, CDR1 is LNHDA and CDR2 is SQIVND (reference sequence). V shed 5 bases and J shed 4 bases, with 18 bases lying between them. The CDR3 sequence is 16 residues long. The CDR3 nucleotides read TGTGCCAGTAGTCCCGGGGGACCGAGATTAAATCAGCCCCAGCATTTT. Protein: CASSPGGPRLNQPQHF.

The V gene is TRBV11-1, the J gene TRBJ2-7; D may be TRBD2 (6 bases). This CDR3 spans 15 amino acids. The V and J ends lost 5 bases and 1 base respectively, with 15 bases between them. Per germline, CDR1 SGHAT and CDR2 FQDESV (reference sequence). The CDR3: CASSPNWDSSYEQYF. CDR3 bases: TGTGCCAGCAGCCCGAACTGGGACTCATCCTACGAGCAGTACTTC.

The chain is built from TRBV14 and TRBJ1-2, with TRBD1 matching 10 bases. The junction had 7 bases not matched to a gene; V was cut back by 6 bases and J by 6 bases. The CDR3 covers 14 residues. The germline V gene encodes CDR1 SGHDN and CDR2 FVKESK. The CDR3, as DNA: TGTGCCAGCAGGGCGACAGGGGGCAGGAATGGCTACACCTTC. It yields the protein CASRATGGRNGYTF.

The J gene is TRBJ1-2, the V gene TRBV2, with 7 nucleotides matching TRBD1. CDR3 length: 14 residues. Germline V gene data show CDR1 as SNHLY and CDR2 as FYNNEI. The V segment lost 7 bases and the J segment 3 bases; nucleotides outside the gene matches: 8. Written as DNA, the CDR3 is TGTGCCAGCACAAAGGAAGGGGGCGACTATGGCTACACCTTC. Protein sequence: CASTKEGGDYGYTF. Drawing the rest from reference TRBV2 and TRBJ1-2, the complete variable domain is EPEVTQTPSHQVTQMGQEVILRCVPISNHLYFYWYRQILGQKVEFLVSFYNNEISEKSEIFDDQFSVERPDGSNFTLKIRSTKLEDSAMYFCASTKEGGDYGYTFGSGTRLTVV.

The J gene is TRBJ2-4, the V gene TRBV7-9; the D is unclear. Trimming cost V 1 base and J 2 bases, with 9 bases left between them. CDR1 is SEHNR and CDR2 is FQNEAQ in the germline V gene (reference sequence). The length of the CDR3 is 15 residues. The CDR3, as DNA: TGTGCCAGCAGCTTAGACAGTATTCCCAAAAACATTCAGTACTTC. It encodes CASSLDSIPKNIQYF.

The chain has TRBV18 and TRBJ2-1; D might be TRBD2 (5 bases). This CDR3 has 15 amino acids. Germline lookup yields CDR1 KGHSH and CDR2 LQKENI. V gave up 8 bases and J gave up 0 bases, with 14 bases separating them. CDR3 sequence reads: CASTRLEGSYNEQFF. The CDR3 nucleotides are TGTGCCAGCACCCGGCTTGAGGGCTCCTACAATGAGCAGTTCTTC.

J is TRBJ1-6 and V is TRBV28; 7 nucleotides match TRBD1. The CDR3 sequence is 15 residues long. Trimming removed 6 bases from V and 4 bases from J; junction bases left unmatched: 6. CDR1 MDHEN and CDR2 SYDVKM come from the germline V gene. CDR3 DNA sequence: TGTGCCAGCAGGGGACAGCGAAAATATAATTCACCCCTCCACTTT. Translating gives CASRGQRKYNSPLHF.

The count of this clone is one. The V call is TRBV28, the J call TRBJ1-1, with D uncertain. The CDR3 is 12 amino acids. Germline CDR1 MDHEN, CDR2 SYDVKM. V shed 6 bases and J shed 8 bases, with 13 bases lying between them. The CDR3 sequence: CASREAGMEAFF. For the CDR3, the DNA is TGTGCCAGCAGGGAGGCTGGGATGGAAGCTTTCTTT.

The rearrangement links TRBV7-2 to TRBJ2-7; 7 nucleotides align to TRBD2. The V gene's germline CDR1 is SGHTA and CDR2 FQGNSA. The V gene end was trimmed by 3 bases and the J gene end by 7 bases; junction bases not matched to a gene: 6. The CDR3 has 13 residues. This chain's CDR3 is CASSFRWEGEQYF. CDR3 nucleotides: TGTGCCAGCAGCTTTCGGTGGGAGGGGGAGCAGTACTTC.

This rearrangement joins TRBV7-3 to TRBJ2-3; 7 bases agree with TRBD1. The CDR3 runs 14 residues. Germline V gene sequence: CDR1 SGHTA, CDR2 FQGTGA. V was pared by 6 bases and J by 0 bases, with 3 bases of the junction left unmatched. CDR3 bases: TGTGCCAGCAGGACAGGGTCCAGCACAGATACGCAGTATTTT. Translated, it gives CASRTGSSTDTQYF.